This TCR beta chain stems from a study of CXCR3-negative and CXCR3-positive naive CD8 T cells. Findings and limits, study-wide: Naive subsets did not differ in surface CD5, and the authors estimated TCR strength using properties of the TRB CDR3. CXCR3-expressing naive cells carried TRB CDR3s more hydrophobic than those of CXCR3-negative naive cells.

In regard to this clonotype: What it binds is not known.

The CDR3 length is 15 residues. CDR1 and CDR2 from the germline V gene are SEHNR and FQNEAQ (reference sequence). Carrying UMI labels, the TRB cDNA libraries were prepared through 5' RACE. Reprocessing the 5' RACE reads, TCRdb reports a single entry for every CDR3 protein and omits DNA. This sample's table reports 95,000 to 100,000 distinct CDR3 sequences. The chain employs TRBV7-9 and TRBJ2-3; TCRdb's D call, TRBD1, is unchecked because there is no DNA. This clonotype originated in a human donor in good health. Some clones in this sample may be carry-over from other donors' samples. Sequenced sample: naive CXCR3+ CD8+ T cells from blood. Subset described: CD45RO-CCR7+CD27+CD95- naive CD8+ T cells expressing CXCR3 (TNR3+). This chain's CDR3 is CASRTGRASTDTQYF.